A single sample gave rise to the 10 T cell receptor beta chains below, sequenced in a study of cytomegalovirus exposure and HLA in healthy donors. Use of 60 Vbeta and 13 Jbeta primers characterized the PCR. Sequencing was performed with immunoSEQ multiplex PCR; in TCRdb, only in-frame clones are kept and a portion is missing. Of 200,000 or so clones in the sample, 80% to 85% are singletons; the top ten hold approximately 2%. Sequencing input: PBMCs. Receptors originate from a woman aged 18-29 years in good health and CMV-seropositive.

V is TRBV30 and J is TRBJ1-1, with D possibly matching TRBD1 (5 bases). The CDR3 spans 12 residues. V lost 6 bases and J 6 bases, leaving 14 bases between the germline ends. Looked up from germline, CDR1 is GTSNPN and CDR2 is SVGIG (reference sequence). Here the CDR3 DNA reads TGTGCCTGTCAAGCAGGGCTGGCTGAAGCTTTCTTT. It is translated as CACQAGLAEAFF.

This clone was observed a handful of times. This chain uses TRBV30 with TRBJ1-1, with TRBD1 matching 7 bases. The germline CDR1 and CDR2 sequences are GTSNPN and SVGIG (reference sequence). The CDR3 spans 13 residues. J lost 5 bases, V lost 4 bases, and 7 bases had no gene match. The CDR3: CAWTGQGVTEAFF. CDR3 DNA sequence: TGTGCCTGGACAGGGCAGGGGGTAACTGAAGCTTTCTTT. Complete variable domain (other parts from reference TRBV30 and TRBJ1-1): SQTIHQWPATLVQPVGSPLSLECTVEGTSNPNLYWYRQAAGRGLQLLFYSVGIGQISSEVPQNLSASRPQDRQFILSSKKLLLSDSGFYLCAWTGQGVTEAFFGQGTRLTVV.

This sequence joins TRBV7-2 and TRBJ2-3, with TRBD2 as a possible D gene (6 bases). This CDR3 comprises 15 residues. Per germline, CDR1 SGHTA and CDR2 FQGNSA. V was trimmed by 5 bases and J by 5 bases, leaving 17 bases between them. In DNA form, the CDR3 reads TGTGCCAGCAGCCAACGGGACTCTGAGGTAGATACGCAGTATTTT. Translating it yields CASSQRDSEVDTQYF.

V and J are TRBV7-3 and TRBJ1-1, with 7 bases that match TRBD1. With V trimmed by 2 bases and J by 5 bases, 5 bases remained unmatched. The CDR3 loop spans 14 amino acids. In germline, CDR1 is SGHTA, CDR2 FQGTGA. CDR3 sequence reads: CASSLQGGNTEAFF. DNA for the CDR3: TGTGCCAGCAGCTTACAGGGGGGAAATACTGAAGCTTTCTTT.

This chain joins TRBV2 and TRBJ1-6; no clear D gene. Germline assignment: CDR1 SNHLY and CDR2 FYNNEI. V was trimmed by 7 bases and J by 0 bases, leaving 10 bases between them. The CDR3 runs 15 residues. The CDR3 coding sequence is TGTGCCAGCAAAGTGCGGGGCTCCTATAATTCACCCCTCCACTTT. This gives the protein CASKVRGSYNSPLHF.

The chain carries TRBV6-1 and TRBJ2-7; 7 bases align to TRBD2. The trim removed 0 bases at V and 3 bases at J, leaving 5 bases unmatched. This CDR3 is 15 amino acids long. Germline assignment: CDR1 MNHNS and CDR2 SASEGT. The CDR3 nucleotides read TGTGCCAGCAGTGAAGCGGGGGGGATTGGCTACGAGCAGTACTTC. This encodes CASSEAGGIGYEQYF.

DNA of the CDR3: TGTGCCAGCAGTTTAAGGGACAGGGGGAACGAGCAGTACTTC. The encoded protein is CASSLRDRGNEQYF. The chain is built from TRBV27 and TRBJ2-7, with TRBD1 identical over 11 bases. Germline V CDR1 and CDR2: MNHEY, SMNVEV (reference sequence). The CDR3 runs to 14 residues. Losses at the gene ends were 2 bases for V and 5 bases for J; bases not matched to a gene: 2.

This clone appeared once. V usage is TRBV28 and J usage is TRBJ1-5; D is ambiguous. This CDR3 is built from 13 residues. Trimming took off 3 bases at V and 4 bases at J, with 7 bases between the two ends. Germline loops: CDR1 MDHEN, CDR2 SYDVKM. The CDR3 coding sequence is TGTGCCAGCAGTTTTCCGGGTAATCAGCCCCAGCATTTT. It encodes CASSFPGNQPQHF. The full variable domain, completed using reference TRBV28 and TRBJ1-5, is DVKVTQSSRYLVKRTGEKVFLECVQDMDHENMFWYRQDPGLGLRLIYFSYDVKMKEKGDIPEGYSVSREKKERFSLILESASTNQTSMYLCASSFPGNQPQHFGDGTRLSIL.

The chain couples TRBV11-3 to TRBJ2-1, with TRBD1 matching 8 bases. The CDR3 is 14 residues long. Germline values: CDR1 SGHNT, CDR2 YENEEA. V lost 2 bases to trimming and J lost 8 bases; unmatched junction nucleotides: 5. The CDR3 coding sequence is TGTGCCAGCAGCTTAATGTCAGGGGGCTATGAGCAGTTCTTC. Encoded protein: CASSLMSGGYEQFF.

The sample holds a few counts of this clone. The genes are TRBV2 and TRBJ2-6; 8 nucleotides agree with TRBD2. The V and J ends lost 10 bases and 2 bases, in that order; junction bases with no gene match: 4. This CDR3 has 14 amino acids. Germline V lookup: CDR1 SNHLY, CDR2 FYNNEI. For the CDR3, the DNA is TGTGCCACCTCGGGGGGGGCTGGGGCCAACGTCCTGACTTTC. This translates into CATSGGAGANVLTF.